This is a list of T cell receptor beta chains from one sample in a study of OX40 agonist ivuxolimab in advanced cancers. Sequencing used immunoSEQ multiplex PCR; TCRdb keeps in-frame clones, though not all of them. The table shows roughly 64,000 clones, with roughly 80% occurring only once. The specimen comprised CD4+ or CD8+ T cells sorted from blood, sampled in a trial of the OX40 agonist ivuxolimab. The receptors here all came from an adult with an advanced solid tumor such as melanoma, head and neck, liver or kidney cancer. Both conserved end residues are part of each CDR3. A D gene is named only where the DNA matches it firmly. Not every row has a clone size; where given, it reads once, few, many or a size class.

J gene,clone size,V gene,D gene,CDR3 protein,CDR3 DNA
TRBJ1-1,-,TRBV5-1,-,CASSLGGLDTEAFF,TGCGCCAGCAGCCTGGGGGGGCTCGACACTGAAGCTTTCTTT
TRBJ1-1,-,TRBV11-2,-,CASGETEAFF,TGTGCCAGCGGGGAGACAGAAGCTTTCTTT
TRBJ1-2,-,TRBV6-5,TRBD1,CASSYTGDSGYTF,TGTGCCAGCAGTTATACAGGGGACTCTGGCTACACCTTC
TRBJ2-7,-,TRBV5-1,TRBD2,CASSKGLAGASSSYEQYF,TGCGCCAGCAGCAAGGGACTAGCGGGGGCCTCAAGCTCCTACGAGCAGTACTTC
TRBJ2-1,-,TRBV2,TRBD2,CASRIAGGPVNEQFF,TGTGCCAGCAGAATAGCGGGAGGGCCGGTAAATGAGCAGTTCTTC
TRBJ2-7,-,TRBV19,-,CASSRSGTTTYEQYF,TGTGCCAGTAGTCGGTCCGGCACGACCACCTACGAGCAGTACTTC
TRBJ2-1,-,TRBV18,TRBD1,CASSPVTGGNEQFF,TGTGCCAGCTCACCTGTTACAGGGGGCAATGAGCAGTTCTTC
TRBJ2-3,-,TRBV6-1,-,CASSEAAGLADTQYF,TGTGCCAGCAGTGAAGCCGCGGGGCTGGCAGATACGCAGTATTTT
TRBJ2-1,-,TRBV11-2,TRBD1,CASSLSGGQGAHEQFF,TGTGCCAGCAGCCTCTCCGGAGGACAGGGGGCTCATGAGCAGTTCTTC
TRBJ2-3,-,TRBV27,-,CASNSRTGTTDTQYF,TGTGCCAGCAACAGTAGGACGGGAACCACAGATACGCAGTATTTT
TRBJ1-2,-,TRBV19,-,CASSIAGLSFYGYTF,TGTGCCAGTAGTATAGCGGGATTATCTTTCTATGGCTACACCTTC
TRBJ1-3,-,TRBV7-9,-,CASTSGGRGRSSGNTIYF,TGTGCCAGCACCAGCGGAGGGAGGGGCCGGTCGAGTGGAAACACCATATATTTT
TRBJ1-5,-,TRBV28,-,CASSPPTGGNQPQHF,TGTGCCAGCAGTCCGCCCACGGGGGGCAATCAGCCCCAGCATTTT
TRBJ2-7,-,TRBV27,TRBD2,CASSLAPWTSGSYSYEQYF,TGTGCCAGCAGTTTAGCTCCCTGGACTAGCGGGAGTTACTCCTACGAGCAGTACTTC
TRBJ2-1,-,TRBV7-3,TRBD2,CASSSYSGRAPSYNEQFF,TGTGCCAGCAGCTCATATAGCGGGAGGGCCCCGTCCTACAATGAGCAGTTCTTC
TRBJ1-1,medium-sized,TRBV2,-,CASSYTENTEAFF,TGTGCCAGCAGTTACACAGAGAACACTGAAGCTTTCTTT
TRBJ2-1,-,TRBV7-2,-,CASSLDSVRVSSNEQFF,TGTGCCAGCAGCTTAGACTCGGTGAGAGTGAGCTCCAATGAGCAGTTCTTC
TRBJ2-1,-,TRBV20-1,-,CSPGNNNEQFF,TGCAGTCCAGGGAATAACAATGAGCAGTTCTTC
TRBJ1-5,-,TRBV11-3,-,CASSRTGFNQPQHF,TGTGCCAGCAGCCGAACAGGGTTCAATCAGCCCCAGCATTTT
TRBJ2-3,-,TRBV6-5,-,CASSTQGFAPDTQYF,TGTGCCAGCAGTACCCAGGGATTTGCGCCAGATACGCAGTATTTT
TRBJ1-4,-,TRBV6-5,TRBD1,CASSRTGVYEKLFF,TGTGCCAGCAGTCGAACAGGGGTTTACGAAAAACTGTTTTTT
TRBJ2-1,-,TRBV5-4,-,CASSLSSGSTYNEQFF,TGTGCCAGCAGCTTGAGTAGCGGTTCGACCTACAATGAGCAGTTCTTC
TRBJ2-7,once,TRBV27,TRBD1,CASSLTAGGVWEQYF,TGTGCCAGCAGTTTAACGGCAGGGGGCGTGTGGGAGCAGTACTTC
TRBJ1-2,-,TRBV25-1,-,CASSELGPTYGYTF,TGTGCCAGCAGTGAATTGGGGCCTACCTATGGCTACACCTTC
TRBJ1-2,-,TRBV6-5,-,CASSYRPEYGYTF,TGTGCCAGCAGTTACAGACCAGAGTATGGCTACACCTTC
TRBJ2-2,-,TRBV6-1,-,CASSETWGNTGELFF,TGTGCCAGCAGTGAAACGTGGGGGAACACCGGGGAGCTGTTTTTT
TRBJ2-7,-,TRBV28,TRBD1,CASSFFRGSYEQYF,TGTGCCAGCAGTTTTTTCAGGGGGTCGTACGAGCAGTACTTC
TRBJ1-6,-,TRBV5-1,-,CASSLENNSPLHF,TGCGCCAGCAGCTTGGAAAATAATTCACCCCTCCACTTT
TRBJ2-7,-,TRBV27,-,CASTKLGNLYEQYF,TGTGCCAGCACTAAACTGGGGAACCTCTACGAGCAGTACTTC
TRBJ2-5,-,TRBV5-1,-,CASSLEPPPGRTQYF,TGCGCCAGCAGCTTGGAACCCCCGCCCGGGAGGACCCAGTACTTC
TRBJ2-3,-,TRBV7-9,-,CASSLTGGEHLSTDTQYF,TGTGCCAGCAGCTTAACCGGGGGAGAACACCTTAGCACAGATACGCAGTATTTT